This TCR beta chain came from a study of shared T cell receptors in the human thymus. V lost 4 bases and J lost 4, with 21 bases in between. Germline V lookup: CDR1 SGHDT, CDR2 YYEEEE. The CDR3 is 17 amino acids. Sequenced by immunoSEQ multiplex PCR; TCRdb stores in-frame clones only, minus some. The sample records about 660,000 clones, approximately 87% being singletons. This sample was also put to use in a study of human thymus T cells. That source adds: Donors were healthy Finnish babies undergoing corrective operations for congenital heart defects. Resected material from corrective heart surgery provided the thymus tissue analysed. In thymic and blood repertoires alike, V and J usage looked biased. Related work showed strongly overlapping thymic repertoires across unrelated individuals.

Sequencing was carried out using thymocytes. This chain joins TRBV5-6 and TRBJ2-1; a possible D gene is TRBD2 (6 bases). The source of this sequence is a boy in the first two years of life with a congenital heart defect. CDR3 bases: TGTGCCAGCAGCACCCAACTAGCTAACCAGAATTACAATGAGCAGTTCTTC. Protein product: CASSTQLANQNYNEQFF.